This T cell receptor beta chain was obtained from a study of T cells in Graves' hyperthyroidism and ophthalmopathy. Study details: Pretreatment peripheral blood was obtained at initial diagnosis.

The CDR3 extends over 14 amino acids. Trimming removed 6 bases from V and 7 bases from J; junction bases left unmatched: 9. The V gene's germline CDR1 is SGHNT and CDR2 YENEEA. Each 10 ml fresh peripheral blood draw supplied the PBMCs. It was RNA transcripts that yielded the amplified TCR beta CDR3 regions. First-round RT-PCR with HTBI primers amplified the TCR CDR3 region. TCRdb reprocessed the multiplex PCR reads via MiXCR and lists one record per CDR3 protein. The data show approximately 490,000 distinct CDR3 sequences, less than 25% seen once. The sequence derives from a woman between 70 and 85 years old with Graves' ophthalmopathy. Material for sequencing was blood. The chain is built from TRBV11-3 and TRBJ2-3, with 8 bases fitting TRBD1. Here the CDR3 reads CASRPGQGGNTQYF. The CDR3 nucleotides are TGTGCCAGCAGACCCGGACAGGGTGGAAATACGCAGTATTTT.